This TCR beta chain originates from a study of T cell responses to AZD1222 COVID-19 vaccine (dated by TCRdb to the early 2020s). Broadly, across the study: TCR sequencing was performed for roughly 250 trial participants, of whom 207 were given two doses of AZD1222 and around 25 were given two doses of MenACWY control vaccine. Enrollment into the trials was organized by age into subgroups of 18-55, 56-69 and 70-plus years, and those subgroups contained approximately 160, 26 and 62 TCR-sequenced participants, respectively. Study-wide conclusions, independent of this receptor: CD4 TCRs associated with the vaccine covered the entire spike protein, and the dominant responses were in regions 160-218 and 743-854. The 56-69-year group was small, and its depth increase did not reach significance, likely because of low power. Spike-specific TCR breadth and depth rose significantly after two AZD1222 doses compared with day 0 and with MenACWY recipients. Because no samples from the day 14 peak response were available, repertoires could be characterized only after the peak T cell response. Only six AZD1222 recipients were SARS-CoV-2 seropositive at baseline, limiting conclusions about previously exposed vaccinees. Most participants were white British and females outnumbered males, and the authors suggested that clonal diversity may have been underestimated. Epitopes outside the regions mutated in the B.1.351 and B.1.1.7 variants were reportedly recognized by nearly half of the unique spike-specific TCRs.

Cut back by 2 bases and 3 bases, the V and J ends lie 20 bases apart. CDR1 is given as MNHEY and CDR2 as SVGEGT, both from the germline V gene. There are 17 amino acids in the CDR3, from cysteine to phenylalanine inclusive. Only the CDR3 DNA is retained, 51 bases long and in frame from the first base. The CDR3 regions of human TCRbeta chains were analyzed by immunosequencing. The original pipeline was this. Repertoire TCRs were matched against a reference library of SARS-CoV-2-specific TCRs generated with the MIRA antigen-specificity platform. Breadth meant the fraction of unique TCRs that were SARS-CoV-2-associated, whereas depth meant the fraction of total T cells that were SARS-CoV-2-associated. Each spike-specific TCR was assigned to its reactive spike region and to a CD4 or CD8 class using the MIRA data. Log10-transformed breadth and depth values were compared by one-way ANOVA with Sidak's multiple comparisons tests. As stored in TCRdb, this immuneACCESS dataset retains in-frame rearrangements with V and J assigned. A fraction of the clones does not appear; measured against another copy, unresolved V genes explain less than half of the discrepancy, and the remainder lacks a known reason. D and trimming were read from the DNA, whereas the V and J calls and clone size are those reported in that table. In all, the sample holds 120,000 or so clones, and 92% of those were seen once. The top ten clonotypes cover about 7.7% of the sample.

With respect to this clone: Its antigen remains unidentified. The input lacks base qualities; no much larger clone sits a single base away.

The sample's time point label, decoded: about 28 days (+/-7) after the second vaccine dose. AZD1222 recipients whose second dose came at about 4 weeks and those whose second dose came at about 12 weeks were combined into one group, since spike-specific TCR depth and breadth did not differ between the two schedules. Vaccinee samples came from UK trials COV001 and COV002, including a single-blind randomized controlled phase 2/3 trial of AZD1222 (ChAdOx1 nCoV-19) in healthy adults. For TCRbeta chain sequencing, PBMC samples were collected from trial participants at day 0 and at day 28 after the second dose.

The sequencing here drew on peripheral blood, taken 28 days after the second AZD1222 dose. Here the chain combines TRBV6-2 or TRBV6-3 and TRBJ2-7; D gene: possibly TRBD2, on 5 matching bases. The clonotype comes from an adult who received the AZD1222 COVID-19 vaccine. The CDR3 in this case is CASSYTPTRLGSYEQYF. The sequenced DNA: TGTGCCAGCAGTTACACCCCCACCCGTCTGGGGAGCTACGAGCAGTACTTC.